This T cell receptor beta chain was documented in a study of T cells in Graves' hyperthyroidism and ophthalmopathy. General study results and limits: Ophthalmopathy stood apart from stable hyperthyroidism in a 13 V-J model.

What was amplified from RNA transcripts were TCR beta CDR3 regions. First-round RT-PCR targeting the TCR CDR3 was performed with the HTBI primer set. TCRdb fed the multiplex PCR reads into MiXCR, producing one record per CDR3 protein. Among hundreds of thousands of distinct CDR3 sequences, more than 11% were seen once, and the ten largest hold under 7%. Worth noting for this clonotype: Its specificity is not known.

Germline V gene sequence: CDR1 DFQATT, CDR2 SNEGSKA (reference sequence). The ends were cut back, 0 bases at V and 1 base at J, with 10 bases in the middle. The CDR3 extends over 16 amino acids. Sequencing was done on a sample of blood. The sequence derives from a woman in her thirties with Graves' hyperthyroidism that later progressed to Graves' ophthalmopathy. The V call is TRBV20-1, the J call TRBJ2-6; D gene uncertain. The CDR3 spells CSARDGLASGANVLTF. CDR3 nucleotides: TGCAGTGCTAGAGATGGGCTGGCATCTGGGGCCAACGTCCTGACTTTC.